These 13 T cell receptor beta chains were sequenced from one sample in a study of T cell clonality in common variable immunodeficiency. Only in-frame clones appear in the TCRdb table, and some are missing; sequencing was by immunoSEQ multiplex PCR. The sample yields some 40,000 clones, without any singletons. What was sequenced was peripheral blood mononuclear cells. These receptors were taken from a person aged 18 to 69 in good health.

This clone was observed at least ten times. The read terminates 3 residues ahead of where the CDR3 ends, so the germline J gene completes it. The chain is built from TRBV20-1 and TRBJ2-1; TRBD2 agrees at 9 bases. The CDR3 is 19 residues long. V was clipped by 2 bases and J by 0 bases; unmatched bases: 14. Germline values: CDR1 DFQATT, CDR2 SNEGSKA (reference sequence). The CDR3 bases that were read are TGCAGTGCTAGACCGAGCGCTAGCGGGGAATTCAGCTCCTACAATGAG. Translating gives CSARPSASGEFSSYNE. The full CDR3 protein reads CSARPSASGEFSSYNEQFF.

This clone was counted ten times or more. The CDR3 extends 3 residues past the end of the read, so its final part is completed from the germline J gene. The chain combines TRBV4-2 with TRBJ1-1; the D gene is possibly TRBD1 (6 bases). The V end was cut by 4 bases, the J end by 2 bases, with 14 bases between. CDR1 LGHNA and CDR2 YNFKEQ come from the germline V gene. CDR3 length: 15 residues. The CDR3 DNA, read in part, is TGTGCCAGCAGCCGAAACAGGGATGGAAACACTGAA. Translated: CASSRNRDGNTE. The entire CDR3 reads CASSRNRDGNTEAFF.

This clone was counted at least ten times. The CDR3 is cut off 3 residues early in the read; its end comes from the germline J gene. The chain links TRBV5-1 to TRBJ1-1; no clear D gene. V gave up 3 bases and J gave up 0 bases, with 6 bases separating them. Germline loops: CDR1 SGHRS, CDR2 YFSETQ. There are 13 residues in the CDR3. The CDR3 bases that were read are TGCGCCAGCAGCTCAGCGGTGAACACTGAA. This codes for CASSSAVNTE. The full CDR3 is CASSSAVNTEAFF.

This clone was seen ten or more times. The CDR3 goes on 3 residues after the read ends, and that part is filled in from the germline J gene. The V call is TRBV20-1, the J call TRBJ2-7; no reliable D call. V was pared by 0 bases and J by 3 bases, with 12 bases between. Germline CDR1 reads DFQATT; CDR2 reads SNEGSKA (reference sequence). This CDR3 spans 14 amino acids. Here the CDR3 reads CSAREASGLYEQYF. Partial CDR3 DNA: TGCAGTGCTAGAGAGGCCTCGGGTCTCTACGAG.

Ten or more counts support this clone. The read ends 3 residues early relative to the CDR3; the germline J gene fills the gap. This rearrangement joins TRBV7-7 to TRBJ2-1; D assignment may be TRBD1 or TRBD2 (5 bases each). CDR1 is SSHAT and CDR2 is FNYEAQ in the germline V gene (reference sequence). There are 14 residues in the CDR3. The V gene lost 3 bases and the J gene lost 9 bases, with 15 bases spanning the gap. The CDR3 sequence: CASSFTPEGSEQFF. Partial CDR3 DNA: TGTGCCAGCAGCTTCACCCCAGAGGGGAGTGAG.

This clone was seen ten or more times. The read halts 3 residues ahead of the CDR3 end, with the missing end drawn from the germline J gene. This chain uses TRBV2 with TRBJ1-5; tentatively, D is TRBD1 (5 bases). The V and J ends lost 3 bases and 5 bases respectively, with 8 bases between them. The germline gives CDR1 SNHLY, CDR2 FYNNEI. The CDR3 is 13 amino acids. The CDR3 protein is CASSDGGDQPQHF. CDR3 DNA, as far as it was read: TGTGCCAGCAGTGACGGGGGGGATCAGCCC.

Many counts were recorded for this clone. The DNA read from the CDR3 is TGTGCCAGCAGCTTGGGGGGCCTCCGGGACTATGGC. It specifies CASSLGGLRDYG. The whole CDR3 protein is CASSLGGLRDYGYTF. V and J are TRBV5-4 and TRBJ1-2, with a weak D call TRBD1 (5 bases). Sequencing ends 3 residues short of the CDR3 end; the germline J gene provides the rest. From germline, CDR1 is SGHNT and CDR2 YYREEE (reference sequence). The CDR3 consists of 15 residues. V was trimmed by 0 bases and J by 3 bases, leaving 12 bases between them. The full variable domain, its missing parts supplied by reference TRBV5-4 and TRBJ1-2, is ETGVTQSPTHLIKTRGQQVTLRCSSQSGHNTVSWYQQALGQGPQFIFQYYREEENGRGNFPPRFSGLQFPNYSSELNVNALELDDSALYLCASSLGGLRDYGYTFGSGTRLTVV.

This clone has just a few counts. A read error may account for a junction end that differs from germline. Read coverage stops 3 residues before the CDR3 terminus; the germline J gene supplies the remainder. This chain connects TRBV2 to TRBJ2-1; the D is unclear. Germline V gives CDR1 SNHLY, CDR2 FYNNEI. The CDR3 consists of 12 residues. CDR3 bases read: TGTGCCAGCAGCCTTCACTACGATGAG. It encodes CASSLHYDE. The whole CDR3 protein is CASSLHYDEQFF.

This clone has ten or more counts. The sequenced CDR3 bases are TGTGCCAGTACAAGGGCTTCCTACAATGAG. Protein: CASTRASYNE. The whole CDR3 protein is CASTRASYNEQFF. The chain combines TRBV19 with TRBJ2-1; D gene ambiguous. The CDR3 goes on 3 residues after the read ends, and that part is filled in from the germline J gene. The germline V and J ends were trimmed by 7 bases and 1 base, with 8 bases remaining between them. Germline V lookup: CDR1 LNHDA, CDR2 SQIVND (reference sequence). The CDR3 consists of 13 residues.

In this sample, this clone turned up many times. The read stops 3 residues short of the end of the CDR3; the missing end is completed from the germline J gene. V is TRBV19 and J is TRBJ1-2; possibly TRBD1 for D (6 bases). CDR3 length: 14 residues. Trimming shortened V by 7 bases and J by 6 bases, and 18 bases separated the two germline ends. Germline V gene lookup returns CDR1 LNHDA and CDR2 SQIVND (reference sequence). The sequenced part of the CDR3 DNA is TGTGCCAGTACCGAACAGACAGGTATAAATGGC. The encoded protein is CASTEQTGING. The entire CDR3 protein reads CASTEQTGINGYTF.

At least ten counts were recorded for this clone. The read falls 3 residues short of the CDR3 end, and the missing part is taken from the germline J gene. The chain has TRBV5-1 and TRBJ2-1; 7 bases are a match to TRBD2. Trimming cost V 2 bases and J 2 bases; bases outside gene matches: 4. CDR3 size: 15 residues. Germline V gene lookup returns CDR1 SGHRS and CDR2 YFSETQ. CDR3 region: CASSFDSGPYNEQFF. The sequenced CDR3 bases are TGCGCCAGCAGCTTTGATAGCGGGCCCTACAATGAG.

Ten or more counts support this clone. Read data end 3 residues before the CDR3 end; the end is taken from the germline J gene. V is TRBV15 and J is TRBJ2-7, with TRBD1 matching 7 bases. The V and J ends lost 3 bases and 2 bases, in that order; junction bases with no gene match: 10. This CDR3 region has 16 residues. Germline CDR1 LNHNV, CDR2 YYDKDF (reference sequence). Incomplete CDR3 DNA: TGTGCCACCAGCAGCCCCTTGGGGGACAGCCCCTACGAG. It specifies CATSSPLGDSPYE. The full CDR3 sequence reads CATSSPLGDSPYEQYF.

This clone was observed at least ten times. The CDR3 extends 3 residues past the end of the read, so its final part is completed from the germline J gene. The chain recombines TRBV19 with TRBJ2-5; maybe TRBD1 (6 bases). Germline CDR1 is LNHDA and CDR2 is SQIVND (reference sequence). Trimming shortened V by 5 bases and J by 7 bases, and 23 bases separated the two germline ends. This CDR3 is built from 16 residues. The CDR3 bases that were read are TGTGCCAGTAGTTCGGTACAGGGACGCTTTGGCGGGACC. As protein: CASSSVQGRFGGT. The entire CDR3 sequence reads CASSSVQGRFGGTQYF.